This T cell receptor (beta chain) originates from a study of CD8 T cells in Susac syndrome. Germline lookup yields CDR1 GTSNPN and CDR2 SVGIG (reference sequence). Trimming stripped 3 bases from V and 8 bases from J, with 11 bases between. The CDR3 loop spans 13 amino acids. Random hexamers served to reverse transcribe about 0.5 to 1 ug RNA. The amplification used immunoSEQ multiplex PCR on TCR beta CDR3; it spanned 54 Vbeta and 13 Jbeta. TCRdb reprocessed the immunoSEQ multiplex PCR reads via MiXCR and lists one record per CDR3 protein. The table has 150,000 to 200,000 distinct CDR3 sequences, 91% seen once.

The chain employs TRBV30 and TRBJ1-6, with D perhaps matching TRBD1 (5 bases). Sequencing was carried out using CD4+ T cells from PBMCs. This sequence was found in a human donor with Susac syndrome. The CDR3 DNA reads as TGTGCCTGGAGCAAACAGGCAGATTCACCCCTCCACTTT. This gives the protein CAWSKQADSPLHF.